The present T cell receptor beta chain was sequenced within a study of blood T cell repertoires in COVID-19. Across the whole study: Italy, Spain and the United States were the sources of the convalescent and acute COVID-19 samples.

Enrollment of patients from Seattle took place during active infection, with longitudinal follow-up. In the source study's methods: Estimated nucleated cell counts came from reference gene primer amplification. TCRdb's table, derived via immunoSEQ multiplex PCR, lists solely in-frame clones and lacks some. V and J calls and clone size come straight from that table; D and trimming were deduced from the DNA. This table has fewer than 600,000 clones, about 88% appearing once. The CDR3 is 15 residues long. V was pared by 3 bases and J by 1 base, with 13 bases between. Looked up from germline, CDR1 is LNHDA and CDR2 is SQIVND (reference sequence).

The sample was peripheral blood. The rearrangement joins TRBV19 to TRBJ2-7; possible D gene TRBD2, 5 bases. The sequence derives from a man between 18 and 35 years old with COVID-19, enrolled during active disease. For the CDR3, the DNA is TGTGCCAGTAGTATCGGTGGAGGTGGGTCCTACGAGCAGTACTTC. This codes for CASSIGGGGSYEQYF. Full variable domain (remainder filled in from reference TRBV19 and TRBJ2-7): DGGITQSPKYLFRKEGQNVTLSCEQNLNHDAMYWYRQDPGQGLRLIYYSQIVNDFQKGDIAEGYSVSREKKESFPLTVTSAQKNPTAFYLCASSIGGGGSYEQYFGPGTRLTVT.